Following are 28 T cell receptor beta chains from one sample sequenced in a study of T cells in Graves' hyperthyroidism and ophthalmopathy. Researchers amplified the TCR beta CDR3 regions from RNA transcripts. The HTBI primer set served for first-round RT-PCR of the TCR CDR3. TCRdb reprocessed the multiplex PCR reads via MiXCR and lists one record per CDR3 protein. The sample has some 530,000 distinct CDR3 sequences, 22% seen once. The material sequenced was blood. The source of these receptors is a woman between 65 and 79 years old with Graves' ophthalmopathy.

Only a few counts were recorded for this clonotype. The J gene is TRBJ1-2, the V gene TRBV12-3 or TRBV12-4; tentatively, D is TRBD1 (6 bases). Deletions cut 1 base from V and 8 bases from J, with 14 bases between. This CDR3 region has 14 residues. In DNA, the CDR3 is TGTGCCAGCAGTTTAGAAGTACAGGGAAGCGGCTACACCTTC. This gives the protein CASSLEVQGSGYTF.

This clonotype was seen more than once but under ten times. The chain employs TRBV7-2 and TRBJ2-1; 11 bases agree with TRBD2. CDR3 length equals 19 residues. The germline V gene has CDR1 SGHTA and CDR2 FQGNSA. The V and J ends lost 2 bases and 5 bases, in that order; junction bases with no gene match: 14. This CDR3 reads CASSLRPGSRLAGNNEQFF. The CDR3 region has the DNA TGTGCCAGCAGCTTACGACCCGGCAGCCGACTAGCGGGAAACAATGAGCAGTTCTTC.

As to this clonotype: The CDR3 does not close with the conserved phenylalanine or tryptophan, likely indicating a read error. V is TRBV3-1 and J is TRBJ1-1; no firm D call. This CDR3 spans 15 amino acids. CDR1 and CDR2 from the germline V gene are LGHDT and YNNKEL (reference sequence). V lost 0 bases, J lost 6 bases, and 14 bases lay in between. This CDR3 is CASSQELPTRAEAFL. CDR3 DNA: TGTGCCAGCAGCCAAGAGCTCCCGACCCGGGCTGAAGCTTTCCTT.

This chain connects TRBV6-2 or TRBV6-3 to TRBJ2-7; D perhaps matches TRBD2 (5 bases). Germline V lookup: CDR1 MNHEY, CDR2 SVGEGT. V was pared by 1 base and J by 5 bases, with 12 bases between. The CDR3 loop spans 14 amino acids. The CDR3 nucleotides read TGTGCCAGCAGTTACTTACGGGAAAGGAACGAGCAGTACTTC. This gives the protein CASSYLRERNEQYF.

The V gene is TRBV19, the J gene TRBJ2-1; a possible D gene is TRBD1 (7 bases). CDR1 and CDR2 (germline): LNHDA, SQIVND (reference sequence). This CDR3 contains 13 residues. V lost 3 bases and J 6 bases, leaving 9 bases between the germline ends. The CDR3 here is CASSIQGGNEQFF. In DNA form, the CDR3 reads TGTGCCAGTAGTATTCAGGGGGGCAATGAGCAGTTCTTC.

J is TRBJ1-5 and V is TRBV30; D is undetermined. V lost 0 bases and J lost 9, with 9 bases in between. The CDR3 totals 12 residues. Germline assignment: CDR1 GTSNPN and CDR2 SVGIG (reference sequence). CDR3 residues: CAWSVSQRPQHF. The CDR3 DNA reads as TGTGCCTGGAGTGTCTCTCAGCGGCCCCAGCATTTT.

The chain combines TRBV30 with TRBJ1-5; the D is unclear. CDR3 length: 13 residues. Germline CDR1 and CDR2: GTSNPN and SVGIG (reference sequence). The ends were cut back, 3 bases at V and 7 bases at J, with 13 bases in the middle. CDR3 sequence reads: CAWRGGQEQPQHF. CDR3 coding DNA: TGTGCCTGGAGAGGCGGCCAGGAGCAGCCCCAGCATTTT.

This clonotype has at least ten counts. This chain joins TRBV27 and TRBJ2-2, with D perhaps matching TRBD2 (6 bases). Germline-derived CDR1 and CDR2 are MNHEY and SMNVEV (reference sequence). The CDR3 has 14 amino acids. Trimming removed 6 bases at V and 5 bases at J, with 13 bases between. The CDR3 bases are TGTGCCAGCAGACTGGCGGGGTCAACCGGGGAGCTGTTTTTT. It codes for CASRLAGSTGELFF.

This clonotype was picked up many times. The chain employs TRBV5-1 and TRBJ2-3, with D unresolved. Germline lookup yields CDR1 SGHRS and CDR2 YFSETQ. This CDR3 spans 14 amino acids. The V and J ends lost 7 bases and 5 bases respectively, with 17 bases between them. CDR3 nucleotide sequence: TGCGCCAGCGGCCCCGTAGGAGACGGAGATACGCAGTATTTT. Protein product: CASGPVGDGDTQYF.

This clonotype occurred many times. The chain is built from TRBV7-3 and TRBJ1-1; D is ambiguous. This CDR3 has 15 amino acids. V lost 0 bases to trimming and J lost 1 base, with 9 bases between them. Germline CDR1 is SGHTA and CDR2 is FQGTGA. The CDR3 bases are TGTGCCAGCAGCTTAACAGGGTTACGGAACACTGAAGCTTTCTTT. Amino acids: CASSLTGLRNTEAFF.

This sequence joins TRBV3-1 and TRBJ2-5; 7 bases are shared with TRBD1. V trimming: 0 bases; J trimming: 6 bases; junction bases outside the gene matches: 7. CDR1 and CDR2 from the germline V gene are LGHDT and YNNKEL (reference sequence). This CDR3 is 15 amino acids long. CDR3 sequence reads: CASSQEDRLGKTQYF. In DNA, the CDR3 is TGTGCCAGCAGCCAAGAGGACAGGCTGGGGAAGACCCAGTACTTC.

Here the CDR3 DNA reads TGCGCCAGCAGCAGGCGGGGGGGGTTGTCCTACAATGAGCAGTTCTTC. This encodes CASSRRGGLSYNEQFF. V and J are TRBV5-1 and TRBJ2-1, with TRBD2 matching 9 bases. The V gene end was trimmed by 4 bases and the J gene end by 1 base; junction bases not matched to a gene: 6. The CDR3 is made up of 16 amino acids. Looked up from germline, CDR1 is SGHRS and CDR2 is YFSETQ.

The CDR3 here is CASNWAITGNQPQHF. For the CDR3, the DNA is TGTGCCAGTAATTGGGCCATAACAGGCAATCAGCCCCAGCATTTT. J is TRBJ1-5 and V is TRBV19; D unclear. Germline V CDR1 and CDR2: LNHDA, SQIVND (reference sequence). The V gene lost 7 bases and the J gene lost 2 bases, with 15 bases spanning the gap. This CDR3 has 15 residues.

The CDR3 region is CASSSSIAGEGDNEQFF. In nucleotides, the CDR3 is TGTGCCAGCAGCTCGTCCATAGCGGGCGAGGGAGATAATGAGCAGTTCTTC. The rearrangement links TRBV13 to TRBJ2-1; 7 bases map to TRBD2. Germline trimming cut 4 bases from V and 7 bases from J; bases unmatched to any gene: 16. Germline CDR1 and CDR2: PRHDT and FYEKMQ (reference sequence). The CDR3 contains 17 residues.

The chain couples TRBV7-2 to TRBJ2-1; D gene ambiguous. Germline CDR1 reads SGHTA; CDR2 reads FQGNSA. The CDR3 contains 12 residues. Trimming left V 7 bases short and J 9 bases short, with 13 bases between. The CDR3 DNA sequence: TGTGCCAGCACCCCCTCGGTGGGTGAGCAGTTCTTC. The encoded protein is CASTPSVGEQFF.

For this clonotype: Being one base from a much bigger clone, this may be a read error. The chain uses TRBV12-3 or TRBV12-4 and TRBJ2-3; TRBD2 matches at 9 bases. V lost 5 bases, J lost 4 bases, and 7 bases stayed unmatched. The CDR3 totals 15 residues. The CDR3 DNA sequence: TGTGCCAGCAGTCCTGGCGGGAGGGCCGCAGATACGCAGTATTTT. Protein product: CASSPGGRAADTQYF.

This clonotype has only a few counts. CDR3 sequence (DNA): TGTGCCAGCAGTGAAGGAGGGACAGGTGAAGCTTTCTTT. Encoded protein: CASSEGGTGEAFF. The V and J genes are TRBV6-1 and TRBJ1-1; 8 positions agree with TRBD1. The CDR3 contains 13 residues. CDR1 MNHNS and CDR2 SASEGT come from the germline V gene. Losses at the gene ends were 1 base for V and 7 bases for J; bases not matched to a gene: 2.

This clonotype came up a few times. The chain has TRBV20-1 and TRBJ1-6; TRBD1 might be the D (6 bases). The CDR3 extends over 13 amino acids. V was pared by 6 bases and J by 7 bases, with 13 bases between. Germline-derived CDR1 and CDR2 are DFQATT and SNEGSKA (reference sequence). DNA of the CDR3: TGCAGTGCACCCAAGACAGGAAATTCACCCCTCCACTTT. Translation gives CSAPKTGNSPLHF.

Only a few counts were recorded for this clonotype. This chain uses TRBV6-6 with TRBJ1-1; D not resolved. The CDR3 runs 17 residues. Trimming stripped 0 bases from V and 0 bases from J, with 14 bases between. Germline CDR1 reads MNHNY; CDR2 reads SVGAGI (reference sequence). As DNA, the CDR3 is TGTGCCAGCAGTTACTCCTTTGGCGGAGCCATGAACACTGAAGCTTTCTTT. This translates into CASSYSFGGAMNTEAFF.

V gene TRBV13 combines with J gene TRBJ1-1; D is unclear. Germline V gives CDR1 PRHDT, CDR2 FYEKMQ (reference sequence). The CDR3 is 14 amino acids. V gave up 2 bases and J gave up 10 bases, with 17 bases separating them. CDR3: CASSLSPGSLIAFF. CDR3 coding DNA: TGTGCCAGCAGCTTAAGTCCAGGAAGTTTAATAGCTTTCTTT. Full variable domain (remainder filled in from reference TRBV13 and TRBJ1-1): AAGVIQSPRHLIKEKRETATLKCYPIPRHDTVYWYQQGPGQDPQFLISFYEKMQSDKGSIPDRFSAQQFSDYHSELNMSSLELGDSALYFCASSLSPGSLIAFFGQGTRLTVV.

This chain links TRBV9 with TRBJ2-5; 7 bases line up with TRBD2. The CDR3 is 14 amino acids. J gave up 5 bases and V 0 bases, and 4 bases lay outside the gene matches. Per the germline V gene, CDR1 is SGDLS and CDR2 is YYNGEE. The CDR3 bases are TGTGCCAGCAGCGTAGCTGCCGGGGGGGAGACCCAGTACTTC. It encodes CASSVAAGGETQYF.

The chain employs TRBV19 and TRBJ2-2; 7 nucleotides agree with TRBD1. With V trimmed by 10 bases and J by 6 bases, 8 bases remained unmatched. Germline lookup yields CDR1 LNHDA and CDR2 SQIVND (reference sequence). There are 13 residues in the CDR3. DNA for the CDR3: TGTGCCACCCGTCACAGGGGAGCCGGGGAGCTGTTTTTT. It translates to CATRHRGAGELFF.

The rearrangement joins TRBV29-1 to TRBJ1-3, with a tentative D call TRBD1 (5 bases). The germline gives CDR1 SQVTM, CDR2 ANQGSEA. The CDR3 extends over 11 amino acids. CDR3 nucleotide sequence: TGCGGGACTTCCTCTGGAAACACCATATATTTT. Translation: CGTSSGNTIYF.

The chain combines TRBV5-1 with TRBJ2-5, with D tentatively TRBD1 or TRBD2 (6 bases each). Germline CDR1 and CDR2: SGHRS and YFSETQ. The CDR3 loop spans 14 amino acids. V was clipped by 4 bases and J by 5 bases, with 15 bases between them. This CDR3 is CASSPGAGRETQYF. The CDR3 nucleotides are TGCGCCAGCAGCCCGGGGGCAGGGCGCGAGACCCAGTACTTC.

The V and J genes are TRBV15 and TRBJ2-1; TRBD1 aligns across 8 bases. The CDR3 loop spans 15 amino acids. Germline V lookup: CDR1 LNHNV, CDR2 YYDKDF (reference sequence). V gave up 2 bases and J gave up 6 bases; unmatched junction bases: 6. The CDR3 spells CATSRQTGDPNEQFF. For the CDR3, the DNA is TGTGCCACCAGCAGACAGACAGGGGATCCCAATGAGCAGTTCTTC.

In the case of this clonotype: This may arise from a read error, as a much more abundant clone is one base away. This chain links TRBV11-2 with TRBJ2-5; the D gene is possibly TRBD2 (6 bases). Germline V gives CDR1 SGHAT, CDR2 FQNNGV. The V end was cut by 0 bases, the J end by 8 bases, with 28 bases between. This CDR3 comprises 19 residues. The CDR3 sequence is CASSLDRRGDGTDRDTQYF. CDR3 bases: TGTGCCAGCAGCTTAGATCGGAGGGGCGACGGGACGGATCGGGATACCCAGTACTTC.

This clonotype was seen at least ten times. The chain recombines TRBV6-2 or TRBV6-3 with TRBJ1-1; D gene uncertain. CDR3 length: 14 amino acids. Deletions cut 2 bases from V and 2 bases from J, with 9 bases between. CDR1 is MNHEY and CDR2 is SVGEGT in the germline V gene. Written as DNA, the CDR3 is TGTGCCAGCAGTTACAGGGTACTTAACACTGAAGCTTTCTTT. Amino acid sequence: CASSYRVLNTEAFF.

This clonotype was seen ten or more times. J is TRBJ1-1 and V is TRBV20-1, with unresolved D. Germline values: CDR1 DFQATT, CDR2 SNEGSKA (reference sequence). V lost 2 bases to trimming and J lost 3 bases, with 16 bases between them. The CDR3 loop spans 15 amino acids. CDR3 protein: CSARRGRRIDTEAFF. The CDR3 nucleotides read TGCAGTGCTAGAAGAGGCAGGAGGATTGACACTGAAGCTTTCTTT.